This TCR beta chain was retrieved from a study of shared clonotypes between healthy human individuals. Study information: Three men and a couple of women, aged 18 to 49, were donors.

It was on ten immunoSEQ deep assay plates that unsorted PBMC DNA was sequenced. Per the original methods: Filtering differed, since immunoSEQ gave only junction sequences and no quality scores. This table comes from immunoSEQ multiplex PCR, and its TCRdb copy is limited to in-frame clones, with some not included. D and trimming were read from the DNA, whereas the V and J calls and clone size are those reported in that table. The sample lists about 520,000 clones, roughly 80% occurring once. The sample holds one count of this clone. The CDR3 is 13 residues long. The germline V gene has CDR1 SGHVS and CDR2 FQNEAQ. V was pared by 0 bases and J by 9 bases, with 9 bases between.

The chain combines TRBV7-8 with TRBJ2-1; D is unresolved. The sample consisted of PBMCs. The origin of this receptor is a middle-aged woman in good health. Some clones in this sample may be carry-over from other donors' samples. The CDR3 is CASSLATGSEQFF. For the CDR3, the DNA is TGTGCCAGCAGCTTAGCCACCGGAAGTGAGCAGTTCTTC.